The entry below gives a single T cell receptor beta chain sequence along with its context. The target antigen is unknown. The sample originates from a study of cytomegalovirus exposure and HLA in healthy donors. Study-level findings and limits: The majority of TCR sequences were rare, yet some public TCRs appeared in many donors.

V lost 8 bases and J lost 5; bases outside the gene matches: 8. The length of the CDR3 is 13 residues. Germline V gene lookup returns CDR1 SNHLY and CDR2 FYNNEI. The primer mix had 60 Vbeta and 13 Jbeta primers. Authors' methods: As a later analysis found, there were approximately 80 million unique TCR beta chains, of which 8.5 million to 14 million were shared. This table comes from immunoSEQ multiplex PCR, and its TCRdb copy is limited to in-frame clones, with some not included. V and J calls and clone size are as listed in that table; D and trimming were resolved from the DNA. The table records around 200,000 clones, almost 85% of them present only once.

This TCR was sampled from a woman aged 40 to 50 in good health and CMV-seronegative. The sequencing input was PBMCs. V gene TRBV2 combines with J gene TRBJ2-5; 7 bases map to TRBD2. This CDR3 is CASGRGYKETQYF. In DNA form, the CDR3 reads TGTGCCAGCGGGAGGGGTTATAAGGAGACCCAGTACTTC.